A single sample gave rise to the 28 T cell receptor beta chains below, sequenced in a study of monozygotic twins with inflammatory bowel disease. Following a re-call of the 5' RACE reads, TCRdb has one entry per CDR3 protein and lacks DNA. This sample's table reports roughly 200,000 distinct CDR3 sequences. Sequences were obtained from blood. These receptor sequences come from a human donor with ulcerative colitis or Crohn's disease, or a healthy co-twin of an affected twin (not recorded which).

The chain employs TRBV3-1 and TRBJ2-5; TCRdb lists TRBD2, though no DNA is available to test this call. The CDR3 has 12 residues. Germline V gives CDR1 LGHDT, CDR2 YNNKEL (reference sequence). CDR3 in amino acids: CASSQDPAGGVF.

The V gene is TRBV29-1, the J gene TRBJ1-2. Germline lookup yields CDR1 SQVTM and CDR2 ANQGSEA. The CDR3 runs 13 residues. This CDR3 is CSALGETNYGYTF.

The J gene is TRBJ1-1, the V gene TRBV29-1. The germline V gene has CDR1 SQVTM and CDR2 ANQGSEA. The CDR3 contains 11 residues. CDR3 amino acids: CSVLSGIEAFF.

The chain recombines TRBV4-1 with TRBJ2-7; without DNA, the TCRdb call of TRBD2 cannot be checked. The germline CDR1 and CDR2 sequences are MGHRA and YSYEKL. This CDR3 region has 20 residues. CDR3 amino acids: CASSQAYGVAGGTYSYEQYF.

The chain combines TRBV3-1 with TRBJ2-5. This CDR3 comprises 11 residues. Germline V gene lookup returns CDR1 LGHDT and CDR2 YNNKEL (reference sequence). The CDR3 loop is CASSQSETQYF.

This chain joins TRBV20-1 and TRBJ1-6; the TCRdb D gene call, TRBD1, has no DNA to confirm it. This CDR3 comprises 15 residues. Germline CDR1 DFQATT, CDR2 SNEGSKA (reference sequence). Here the CDR3 reads CSARGGGANNSPLHF.

The chain carries TRBV18 and TRBJ1-1. In germline, CDR1 is KGHSH, CDR2 LQKENI. CDR3 length: 14 amino acids. CDR3 protein: CASSPLAKETEAFF.

The V and J genes are TRBV24-1 and TRBJ1-5. The CDR3 spans 14 residues. Per germline, CDR1 KGHDR and CDR2 SFDVKD. The CDR3 reads CATSKGLSNQPQHF.

This chain uses TRBV6-1 with TRBJ2-1; TCRdb proposes TRBD2, but this gene call is untestable without DNA. The CDR3 runs to 15 residues. The germline gives CDR1 MNHNS, CDR2 SASEGT. The CDR3 reads CASTLVGGSGNEQFF.

V usage is TRBV5-1 and J usage is TRBJ2-3. The CDR3 contains 13 residues. Germline loops: CDR1 SGHRS, CDR2 YFSETQ. The CDR3 sequence: CASSFIVSDTQYF. Together with reference TRBV5-1 and TRBJ2-3, the CDR3 gives the full variable domain: KAGVTQTPRYLIKTRGQQVTLSCSPISGHRSVSWYQQTPGQGLQFLFEYFSETQRNKGNFPGRFSGRQFSNSRSEMNVSTLELGDSALYLCASSFIVSDTQYFGPGTRLTVL.

This chain uses TRBV7-3 with TRBJ2-1; TCRdb's D call of TRBD1 is untestable without DNA. The CDR3 runs to 14 residues. Germline V gene lookup returns CDR1 SGHTA and CDR2 FQGTGA. This chain's CDR3 is CASSLSGGSNEQFF.

The chain has TRBV7-2 and TRBJ2-7; no DNA is available, so the TRBD1 call from TCRdb remains unchecked. CDR1 SGHTA and CDR2 FQGNSA come from the germline V gene. The CDR3 runs 14 residues. CDR3: CASSGGGISYEQYF.

This sequence joins TRBV7-9 and TRBJ2-1. The CDR3 is 14 residues long. In germline, CDR1 is SEHNR, CDR2 FQNEAQ (reference sequence). The CDR3 region is CASSLELRWYEQFF.

The genes are TRBV20-1 and TRBJ2-1; TCRdb calls TRBD2, which cannot be checked without DNA. Germline V gene sequence: CDR1 DFQATT, CDR2 SNEGSKA (reference sequence). CDR3 size: 17 residues. The CDR3 here is CSARDLRAGSSYNEQFF.

The V gene is TRBV18, the J gene TRBJ2-1; the D gene TCRdb calls, TRBD1, cannot be checked with no DNA. CDR3 length equals 14 residues. The germline V gene has CDR1 KGHSH and CDR2 LQKENI. CDR3 in amino acids: CASSPGTGYSEQFF.

The rearrangement joins TRBV2 to TRBJ2-7. The germline V gene has CDR1 SNHLY and CDR2 FYNNEI. This CDR3 has 14 residues. CDR3 sequence reads: CASSELLQVGEQYF.

Here the CDR3 reads CASSVRGGSYNEQFF. This chain connects TRBV9 to TRBJ2-1. This CDR3 is built from 15 residues. Germline CDR1 and CDR2: SGDLS and YYNGEE.

V and J are TRBV3-1 and TRBJ2-4; the D call of TRBD2 rests on TCRdb alone, since no DNA is present to check it. The germline V gene has CDR1 LGHDT and CDR2 YNNKEL (reference sequence). The CDR3 is made up of 18 amino acids. The CDR3 protein is CASSPPAGGLIAKNIQYF.

The V call is TRBV3-1, the J call TRBJ1-2; absent DNA, TCRdb's TRBD1 call cannot be checked. From germline, CDR1 is LGHDT and CDR2 YNNKEL (reference sequence). CDR3 size: 13 residues. The CDR3 sequence is CASSHRTGYGYTF.

The CDR3 spells CASSLGGTTEAFF. The V gene is TRBV5-1, the J gene TRBJ1-1. Germline V lookup: CDR1 SGHRS, CDR2 YFSETQ. The CDR3 has 13 residues.

The V call is TRBV7-9, the J call TRBJ1-5. The CDR3 is made up of 14 amino acids. CDR1 and CDR2 (germline): SEHNR, FQNEAQ (reference sequence). The CDR3 is CASSSSRENQPQHF.

The V call is TRBV11-2, the J call TRBJ1-1; no DNA is available, so the TRBD1 call from TCRdb remains unchecked. This CDR3 spans 14 amino acids. Germline CDR1 reads SGHAT; CDR2 reads FQNNGV. The CDR3 is CASSLGQGGTEAFF.

The rearrangement joins TRBV20-1 to TRBJ2-1; the D gene TCRdb calls, TRBD1, cannot be checked with no DNA. The germline gives CDR1 DFQATT, CDR2 SNEGSKA (reference sequence). CDR3 size: 16 residues. The CDR3 is CSARDTGIKSYNEQFF.

This chain joins TRBV5-1 and TRBJ2-3. The CDR3 is made up of 15 amino acids. Germline CDR1 is SGHRS and CDR2 is YFSETQ. CDR3 residues: CASSSSGPGTDTQYF.

The genes are TRBV11-2 and TRBJ2-2; the D call of TRBD1 rests on TCRdb alone, since no DNA is present to check it. Germline V gene sequence: CDR1 SGHAT, CDR2 FQNNGV. The CDR3 contains 16 residues. CDR3 sequence: CASSRGLQGGTGELFF.

The genes are TRBV11-2 and TRBJ1-2. This CDR3 contains 15 residues. Germline V gene lookup returns CDR1 SGHAT and CDR2 FQNNGV. CDR3 sequence reads: CASSLGAATVYGYTF.

The rearrangement links TRBV19 to TRBJ1-1. CDR3 length: 12 amino acids. In germline, CDR1 is LNHDA, CDR2 SQIVND (reference sequence). The CDR3 reads CASSKGRTEAFF.

The rearrangement links TRBV19 to TRBJ1-4; the TRBD1 assignment by TCRdb is unverifiable without DNA. In germline, CDR1 is LNHDA, CDR2 SQIVND (reference sequence). CDR3 length equals 13 residues. The CDR3 here is CASKGVLNEKLFF.